The next 5 T cell receptor beta chains were all read from a single sample in a study of patients and donors after allogeneic stem cell transplantation. TCRdb fed the RT-PCR reads into MiXCR, producing one record per CDR3 protein. The repertoire holds over 400,000 distinct CDR3 sequences, under 20% seen once, with 6.5% to 7.5% in the top ten. The sequenced sample consisted of blood, either unsorted or a sorted T cell fraction (not recorded which). The receptor source for this set is a human donor who was either an allogeneic HSCT recipient or a stem cell or donor lymphocyte infusion donor (not recorded which). It is not recorded whose cells these are; they may come from a transplant donor.

This clonotype was seen only a few times. The chain couples TRBV30 to TRBJ1-1; D not resolved. Germline lookup yields CDR1 GTSNPN and CDR2 SVGIG (reference sequence). CDR3 size: 14 residues. With 0 bases removed from V and 1 base from J, the gap between germline ends came to 9 bases. CDR3 nucleotide sequence: TGTGCCTGGAGTGTGGGGATTTGGAACACTGAAGCTTTCTTT. As protein: CAWSVGIWNTEAFF.

In this sample, this clonotype turned up many times. CDR3 loop: CASSLVGPGYNEQFF. The CDR3 DNA reads as TGTGCCAGCAGTTTGGTGGGCCCGGGTTACAATGAGCAGTTCTTC. The J gene is TRBJ2-1, the V gene TRBV12-3 or TRBV12-4; D uncertain. This CDR3 comprises 15 residues. V was shortened by 3 bases and J by 4 bases, with 13 bases between the two germline ends.

This rearrangement joins TRBV9 to TRBJ2-3; 9 nucleotides align to TRBD2. Germline CDR1 reads SGDLS; CDR2 reads YYNGEE. J gave up 7 bases and V 4 bases, and 13 bases lay outside the gene matches. There are 16 residues in the CDR3. CDR3: CASSPSGSGGPYTQYF. The CDR3 DNA reads TGTGCCAGCAGCCCTAGCGGTAGCGGGGGCCCCTATACGCAGTATTTT.

This clonotype showed up many times. The chain couples TRBV29-1 to TRBJ1-2, with unresolved D. CDR3 length: 14 amino acids. The germline V gene encodes CDR1 SQVTM and CDR2 ANQGSEA. V was shortened by 6 bases and J by 6 bases, with 20 bases between the two germline ends. The CDR3 is CSVRPSDKPHGYTF. In DNA form, the CDR3 reads TGCAGCGTCCGACCGTCAGACAAGCCCCATGGCTACACCTTC.

This clonotype was counted between two and nine times. The genes are TRBV7-2 and TRBJ1-5; D remains unclear. Trimming removed 5 bases at V and 3 bases at J, with 5 bases between. Germline lookup yields CDR1 SGHTA and CDR2 FQGNSA. The CDR3 contains 12 residues. Here the CDR3 DNA reads TGTGCCAGCAGCCCAACCAATCAGCCCCAGCATTTT. This sequence encodes CASSPTNQPQHF.